The entry below gives a single T cell receptor beta chain sequence along with its context. Its target is not known. The germline V gene has CDR1 WNHNN and CDR2 SYGVQD (reference sequence). The V end was cut by 7 bases, the J end by 0 bases, with 12 bases between. The CDR3 covers 14 residues. The data belong to a study of graft-versus-host responses after intestinal transplantation. Study overall: Recipients got multivisceral, liver-intestinal, or isolated intestinal transplants. Uniformly, recipients were administered anti-thymocyte globulin induction with subsequent tacrolimus and steroids for roughly three years.

The assay was immunoSEQ multiplex PCR, and TCRdb's table has in-frame clones only and misses some. The data show about 59,000 clones, about 94% seen once. The TCR was taken from a human donor who was the organ donor for an intestinal transplant. The rearrangement joins TRBV10-1 to TRBJ1-2, with unresolved D. The specimen was unstimulated CD4+ T cells sorted from spleen or lymph node cells, collected before transplant. Here the CDR3 reads CASMLRDSNYGYTF. The CDR3 coding sequence is TGCGCCAGCATGCTCCGGGATTCTAACTATGGCTACACCTTC.